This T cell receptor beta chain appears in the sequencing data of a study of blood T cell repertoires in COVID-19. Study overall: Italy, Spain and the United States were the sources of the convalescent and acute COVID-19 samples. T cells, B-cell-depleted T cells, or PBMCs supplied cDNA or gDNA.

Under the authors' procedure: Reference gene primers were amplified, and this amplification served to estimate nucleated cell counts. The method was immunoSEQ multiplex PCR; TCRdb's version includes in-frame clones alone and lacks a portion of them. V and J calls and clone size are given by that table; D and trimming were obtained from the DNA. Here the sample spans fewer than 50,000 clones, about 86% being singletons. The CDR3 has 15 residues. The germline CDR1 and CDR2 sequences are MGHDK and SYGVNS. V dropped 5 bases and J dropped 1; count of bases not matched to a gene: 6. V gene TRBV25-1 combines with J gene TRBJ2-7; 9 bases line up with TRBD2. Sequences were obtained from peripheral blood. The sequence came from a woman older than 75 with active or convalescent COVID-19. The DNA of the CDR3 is TGTGCCAGCAGTTCGCCTAGCGGGGATTCCTACGAGCAGTACTTC. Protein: CASSSPSGDSYEQYF.